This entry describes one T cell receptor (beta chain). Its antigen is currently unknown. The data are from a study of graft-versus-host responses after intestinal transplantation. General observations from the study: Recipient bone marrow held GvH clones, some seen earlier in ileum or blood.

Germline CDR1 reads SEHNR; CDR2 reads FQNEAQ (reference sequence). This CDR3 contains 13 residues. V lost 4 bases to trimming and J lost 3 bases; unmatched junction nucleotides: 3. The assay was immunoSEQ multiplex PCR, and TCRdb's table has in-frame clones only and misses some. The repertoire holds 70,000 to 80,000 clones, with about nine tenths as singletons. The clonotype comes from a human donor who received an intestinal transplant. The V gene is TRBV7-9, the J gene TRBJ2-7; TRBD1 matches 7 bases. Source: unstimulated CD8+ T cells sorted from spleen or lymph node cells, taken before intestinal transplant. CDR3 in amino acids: CASSSGQLYEQYF. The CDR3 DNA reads TGTGCCAGCAGCTCGGGACAGCTCTACGAGCAGTACTTC.